Following are 12 T cell receptor beta chains from one sample sequenced in a study of blood T cell repertoires in COVID-19. Data came from immunoSEQ multiplex PCR; TCRdb stores just in-frame clones and leaves some out. The sample contains around 260,000 clones, about 86% of which appear only once. Sequencing was performed on PBMCs or T cells enriched from blood (not recorded which). The receptors derive from a man aged 25-45 years with acute COVID-19.

V gene TRBV30 combines with J gene TRBJ2-7; maybe TRBD2 (6 bases). Germline loops: CDR1 GTSNPN, CDR2 SVGIG (reference sequence). The CDR3 is 14 residues long. Trimming took off 5 bases at V and 5 bases at J, with 19 bases between the two ends. CDR3 amino acids: CAWSGLPPPHEQYV. The CDR3 DNA follows: TGTGCCTGGTCGGGACTCCCACCACCCCACGAGCAGTACGTC.

The CDR3 here is CASTYGGSRGYTF. As DNA, the CDR3 is TGTGCCAGCACCTACGGAGGTTCTCGTGGCTACACCTTC. The rearrangement joins TRBV6-5 to TRBJ1-2; no clear D gene. The CDR3 totals 13 residues. Deletions cut 7 bases from V and 7 bases from J, with 16 bases between. Germline V gene sequence: CDR1 MNHEY, CDR2 SVGAGI.

This clone was picked up one time. The chain employs TRBV29-1 and TRBJ1-1; 8 nucleotides agree with TRBD1. Germline V gene data show CDR1 as SQVTM and CDR2 as ANQGSEA. This CDR3 is 13 amino acids long. V lost 7 bases to trimming and J lost 1 base; unmatched junction nucleotides: 5. CDR3 loop: CSALRGPNTEAFF. The CDR3 nucleotides are TGCAGCGCTCTCAGGGGGCCGAACACTGAAGCTTTCTTT. Drawing the rest from reference TRBV29-1 and TRBJ1-1, the complete variable domain is SAVISQKPSRDICQRGTSLTIQCQVDSQVTMMFWYRQQPGQSLTLIATANQGSEATYESGFVIDKFPISRPNLTFSTLTVSNMSPEDSSIYLCSALRGPNTEAFFGQGTRLTVV.

This clone was observed a few times. The rearrangement joins TRBV30 to TRBJ2-1; TRBD2 matches 11 bases. Germline V CDR1 and CDR2: GTSNPN, SVGIG (reference sequence). The CDR3 runs 15 residues. Trimming took 4 bases from V and 6 from J; bases not matched to a gene: 8. The CDR3 protein is CAWNHNLAGGNEQFF. In nucleotides, the CDR3 is TGTGCCTGGAACCACAACCTAGCGGGAGGCAATGAGCAGTTCTTC.

The rearrangement uses TRBV6-6 and TRBJ2-7; perhaps TRBD2 as D (6 bases). Germline V gene data show CDR1 as MNHNY and CDR2 as SVGAGI (reference sequence). The CDR3 runs to 15 residues. Trimming took 2 bases from V and 6 from J, leaving 17 bases between them. This CDR3 is CASSYGRGTGGEQYV. In nucleotides, the CDR3 is TGTGCCAGCAGTTACGGCCGGGGGACTGGTGGCGAGCAGTACGTC.

The V and J genes are TRBV9 and TRBJ1-1, with 8 bases that match TRBD1. V lost 3 bases and J lost 4; bases outside the gene matches: 8. The CDR3 has 15 amino acids. Germline loops: CDR1 SGDLS, CDR2 YYNGEE. The CDR3 region has the DNA TGTGCCAGCAGCGAGCAGACAGGGGTGACCACTGAAGCTTTCTTT. This encodes CASSEQTGVTTEAFF.

This clone turned up a few times. The J gene is TRBJ1-1, the V gene TRBV29-1; a possible D gene is TRBD1 (5 bases). V was pared by 8 bases and J by 5 bases, with 12 bases between. The CDR3 spans 11 residues. Germline V CDR1 and CDR2: SQVTM, ANQGSEA. The CDR3: CSFREVTEAFF. The DNA of the CDR3 is TGCAGCTTCAGGGAAGTAACTGAAGCTTTCTTT.

The chain links TRBV18 to TRBJ1-2; D perhaps matches TRBD1 (5 bases). CDR1 and CDR2 (germline): KGHSH, LQKENI. Deletions cut 0 bases from V and 8 bases from J, with 13 bases between. This CDR3 has 14 amino acids. CDR3 DNA sequence: TGTGCCAGCTCACCACCCCAGGGAATTGGAGGCTACACCTTC. Translated, it gives CASSPPQGIGGYTF.

The CDR3 protein is CASSLGGRTGSLGYTF. CDR3 DNA sequence: TGTGCCAGCAGCTTAGGTGGTAGGACAGGATCCCTCGGCTACACCTTC. The V gene is TRBV11-2, the J gene TRBJ1-2, with TRBD1 matching 7 bases. The CDR3 sequence is 16 residues long. From germline, CDR1 is SGHAT and CDR2 FQNNGV. The V gene end was trimmed by 1 base and the J gene end by 8 bases; junction bases not matched to a gene: 13.

The rearrangement links TRBV30 to TRBJ1-2; TRBD1 is a possible D gene (5 bases). Per germline, CDR1 GTSNPN and CDR2 SVGIG (reference sequence). V was clipped by 4 bases and J by 4 bases, with 13 bases between them. This CDR3 comprises 13 residues. In nucleotides, the CDR3 is TGTGCCTGGATCTCAAGGACAAGCTATGGCTACACCTTC. This gives the protein CAWISRTSYGYTF.

The chain links TRBV19 to TRBJ1-5; D is ambiguous. Trimming removed 1 base from V and 7 bases from J, with 8 bases in between. The CDR3 sequence is 13 residues long. Per germline, CDR1 LNHDA and CDR2 SQIVND (reference sequence). The DNA of the CDR3 is TGTGCCAGTAGTATAGTCATGCGACAGCCCCAGCATTTT. This encodes CASSIVMRQPQHF.

The V and J genes are TRBV28 and TRBJ2-2; no definite D call. The CDR3 loop spans 16 amino acids. The V end was cut by 4 bases, the J end by 1 base, with 13 bases between. CDR1 is MDHEN and CDR2 is SYDVKM in the germline V gene. CDR3 in amino acids: CASSSPFNGNTGELFF. The CDR3 DNA follows: TGTGCCAGCAGTTCGCCCTTTAACGGGAACACCGGGGAGCTGTTTTTT.